The present entry profiles one T cell receptor beta chain with its context. V lost 3 bases and J 5 bases, leaving 8 bases between the germline ends. The CDR3 runs 12 residues. CDR1 is DFQATT and CDR2 is SNEGSKA in the germline V gene (reference sequence). The TEMRA cells underwent FACS enrichment, while the CD8+ and CD4+ T cells underwent negative isolation. The data belong to a study of CD8 T cells in Susac syndrome. Reverse transcription of about 0.45 to 1 ug RNA used random hexamers. TCRdb reprocessed the immunoSEQ multiplex PCR reads with MiXCR, giving one entry per CDR3 protein. Altogether about 210,000 distinct CDR3 sequences are present, 95% being singletons, with the ten largest covering 0.095%.

The specimen sequenced was CD4+ T cells from PBMCs. The sequence came from a human donor with multiple sclerosis. The J gene is TRBJ1-5, the V gene TRBV20-1; the D gene is possibly TRBD1 (5 bases). The CDR3 nucleotides are TGCAGTGCTAGCGAGGGGTATCAGCCCCAGCATTTT. As protein: CSASEGYQPQHF.